Listed below are T cell receptor beta chains from one sample, sequenced in a study of spatial heterogeneity in lung cancer. MiXCR, applied by TCRdb to the 5' RACE reads, yields one record per CDR3 protein. This sample has approximately 10,000 distinct CDR3 sequences, with approximately 5.1% found just once. Source: lung tumor tissue, taken at surgery. These receptors originate from a male donor with early-stage non-small cell lung cancer. Each CDR3 is given with its conserved first and last residue.

j_gene	v_gene	CDR3aa
TRBJ2-3	TRBV7-7	CASSSGQGSWDTQYF
TRBJ2-1	TRBV11-3	CASSLAPATSSNEQFF
TRBJ1-2	TRBV29-1	CSVATNYGYTF
TRBJ1-3	TRBV4-1	CASSQERVGNTIYF
TRBJ2-3	TRBV29-1	CSVDSGGAAIMQYF
TRBJ1-5	TRBV28	CASNLRWIRNQPQHF
TRBJ2-7	TRBV7-3	CASSLASGGYEQYF
TRBJ1-2	TRBV7-9	CASSNRQGGYGYTF
TRBJ2-3	TRBV29-1	CSVGWDTDTQYF
TRBJ2-1	TRBV10-2	CASSEGTSGSNEQFF
TRBJ2-7	TRBV5-4	CASSFLDSQQYF
TRBJ2-1	TRBV20-1	CSAPTSSYNEQFF
TRBJ2-3	TRBV7-2	CASSPAGTRSTDTQYF
TRBJ2-5	TRBV6-1	CASSEQTGMETQYF
TRBJ1-3	TRBV6-6	CASSRTNGNTIYF
TRBJ2-2	TRBV5-1	CASSLVYRSAGELFF
TRBJ1-2	TRBV5-5	CASSLEAGGFGYTF